These 9 T cell receptor beta chains share one sample of origin, sequenced in a study of blood T cells in healthy people across ages. With a J-beta primer mix and a sample-barcoded 5' primer, a second PCR ran roughly 6 to 12 cycles. TCRdb reprocessed the 5' RACE reads via MiXCR and lists one record per CDR3 protein. The table includes 550,000 to 750,000 distinct CDR3 sequences, approximately 21% detected once. The sequenced sample was blood. Receptors were obtained from a man between 65 and 85 years old in good health.

This clonotype was seen a few times. This CDR3 reads CSVRGQGKSYEQYF. The CDR3 DNA is TGCAGTGTACGGGGACAGGGGAAATCCTACGAGCAGTACTTC. This chain joins TRBV20-1 and TRBJ2-7; the match to TRBD1 covers 10 bases. CDR3 length equals 14 residues. Losses at the gene ends were 7 bases for V and 1 base for J; bases not matched to a gene: 7. Germline CDR1 DFQATT, CDR2 SNEGSKA (reference sequence).

The V gene is TRBV19, the J gene TRBJ1-1; no clear D. The V and J ends lost 5 bases and 7 bases respectively, with 20 bases between them. Germline V lookup: CDR1 LNHDA, CDR2 SQIVND (reference sequence). The CDR3 has 15 residues. In DNA, the CDR3 is TGTGCCAGTAGTCCAGCGGGGATAGGGTTTGGTGAAGCTTTCTTT. Amino acids: CASSPAGIGFGEAFF.

The chain is built from TRBV12-3 or TRBV12-4 and TRBJ2-5, with D perhaps matching TRBD2 (6 bases). There are 14 residues in the CDR3. V was shortened by 4 bases and J by 5 bases, with 14 bases between the two germline ends. The CDR3 loop reads CASSSLRGIETQYF. Written as DNA, the CDR3 is TGTGCCAGCAGTTCCTTACGGGGGATTGAGACCCAGTACTTC.

The gene calls are TRBV20-1 and TRBJ2-5, with 7 nucleotides matching TRBD2. Per germline, CDR1 DFQATT and CDR2 SNEGSKA (reference sequence). CDR3 size: 13 residues. CDR3 amino acids: CSSPPSGKETQYF. CDR3 DNA sequence: TGCAGCAGCCCCCCTAGCGGCAAAGAGACCCAGTACTTC.

V gene TRBV11-2 combines with J gene TRBJ2-1; possibly TRBD1 for D (5 bases). The DNA end is a closer match to TRBJ2-7, so the J assignment may be wrong. The length of the CDR3 is 14 residues. The V gene's germline CDR1 is SGHAT and CDR2 FQNNGV. CDR3 sequence: CASSSDSPSYEQYF. In DNA, the CDR3 is TGTGCCAGCAGCTCAGACAGCCCCTCCTACGAGCAGTACTTC.

The V and J genes are TRBV25-1 and TRBJ2-2; D is undetermined. The V end was cut by 10 bases, the J end by 6 bases, with 18 bases between. The CDR3 is 14 amino acids. CDR1 and CDR2 (germline): MGHDK, SYGVNS. CDR3 coding DNA: TGTGCCACCTATCCCCCTGAGCCCGCCGGGGAGCTGTTTTTT. Protein: CATYPPEPAGELFF.

The chain joins TRBV20-1 to TRBJ2-7; 11 bases agree with TRBD1. Germline values: CDR1 DFQATT, CDR2 SNEGSKA (reference sequence). After removal of 6 bases from V and 2 bases from J, the junction contained 6 bases not matched to a gene. CDR3 length equals 14 residues. The CDR3 DNA reads as TGCAGTGCAAAACCGGGACAGGGGGCCTACGAGCAGTACTTC. This encodes CSAKPGQGAYEQYF.

The chain combines TRBV29-1 with TRBJ2-5, with D perhaps TRBD1 (6 bases). The V end lost 0 bases, the J end lost 5 bases, and 19 bases lay between the germline ends. CDR1 is SQVTM, CDR2 ANQGSEA, per germline. The CDR3 contains 16 residues. The CDR3 loop is CSVEDRDRLLGETQYF. The CDR3 DNA reads TGCAGCGTTGAAGACCGCGACAGGCTTCTTGGGGAGACCCAGTACTTC.

This clonotype was seen only once. The junction shows a germline mismatch at one end, possibly a read error. The rearrangement uses TRBV6-2 or TRBV6-3 and TRBJ1-1; 7 bases match TRBD1. The germline V gene encodes CDR1 MNHEY and CDR2 SVGEGT. The CDR3 is 15 residues long. The CDR3 bases are TGTGCCAGCAGTTACTCGGGGCAGGGGGACACTGAAGCTTTGTTT. Its translation is CASSYSGQGDTEALF.